The clone carrying this TCR beta chain was observed a handful of times. This record belongs to a study of neoadjuvant anti-PD-1 for oral cavity cancer. Germline V gene sequence: CDR1 SGHTA, CDR2 FQGTGA. This CDR3 is 13 amino acids long. Trimming pared 1 base from V and 3 bases from J, leaving 6 bases between. The time point here: after neoadjuvant nivolumab, at surgical resection. The patients had HPV-negative, locally advanced oral cavity squamous cell carcinoma. Sequencing was performed with immunoSEQ multiplex PCR; in TCRdb, only in-frame clones are kept and a portion is missing. The profile shows approximately 42,000 clones, 77% of them singletons.

The sample consisted of PBMCs, taken after nivolumab (anti-PD-1) treatment. The sequence was obtained from a person aged 40-85 years with oral cavity squamous cell carcinoma. The rearrangement links TRBV7-3 to TRBJ1-1, with unresolved D. Here the CDR3 reads CASSLRVDTEAFF. In DNA form, the CDR3 reads TGTGCCAGCAGCTTAAGGGTCGACACTGAAGCTTTCTTT.